This T cell receptor beta chain came from a study of blood T cell repertoires in COVID-19. Study-wide context: Donors in the United States, Italy and Spain gave samples during acute or convalescent COVID-19.

Between the trimmed V and J ends, which lost 0 bases and 1 base, there was a span of 9 bases. CDR3 size: 15 residues. Germline-derived CDR1 and CDR2 are LGHDT and YNNKEL (reference sequence). This table comes from immunoSEQ multiplex PCR, and its TCRdb copy is limited to in-frame clones, with some not included. Of roughly 200,000 clones detected, more than 80% appear once; the ten largest clones hold around 1.3%. Enrollment of patients from Seattle took place during active infection, with longitudinal follow-up. The sequencing input was peripheral blood. The chain uses TRBV3-1 (or the pseudogene TRBV3-2) and TRBJ2-5; the D is unclear. This receptor was identified in a woman in her 30s with COVID-19, enrolled during active disease. CDR3 region: CASSQDLTAQETQYF. Here the CDR3 DNA reads TGTGCCAGCAGCCAAGATCTAACAGCCCAAGAGACCCAGTACTTC.